The clone carrying this TCR beta chain was seen only a few times. Its antigen is not identified. This entry comes from a study of molecular identifiers for immune sequencing clone quantification. Bulk TCR libraries were made with methods that had been previously described and with listed TCR primers. TCRdb recomputed calls from the PCR reads with MiXCR, one row per CDR3 protein. In the table there are approximately 54,000 distinct CDR3 sequences, 25% of which are singletons. J gave up 2 bases and V 5 bases, and 5 bases lay outside the gene matches. Germline assignment: CDR1 SGHVS and CDR2 FNYEAQ. The CDR3 spans 16 residues. Libraries of naive CD8 cells were prepared from around 18,000 to 910,000 sorted cells using 10%, 30% or 50% RNA. Study-wide findings and caveats: Clones above 20 RNA copies contained over 98% of effector molecules but under 1% of naive ones.

The source is a human donor in good health. Some libraries in this study had Jurkat cell RNA spiked in. Sequencing was carried out using naive CD8+ T cells from blood, with Jurkat cell RNA spiked in. The subset denotes: FACS-sorted CD8+CD4-CCR7+CD45RA+ naive T cells. This sequence joins TRBV7-6 and TRBJ2-3, with 12 bases aligning to TRBD2. CDR3 nucleotides: TGTGCCAGCAGCATTCTAGCGGGGGGGCTCACAGATACGCAGTATTTT. The encoded protein is CASSILAGGLTDTQYF.